The 10 T cell receptor beta chains given below trace back to one sample, sequenced in a study of blood T cell repertoires in COVID-19. Using immunoSEQ multiplex PCR, the repertoire was profiled, and TCRdb retains in-frame clones only, with some absent. The table records about 150,000 clones, around 80% of them present only once. The sequencing sample was made of peripheral blood. These receptors were collected from a man in his 60s with acute or convalescent COVID-19.

The V gene is TRBV7-3, the J gene TRBJ1-3; a weak D match, TRBD1 (6 bases). The CDR3 totals 15 residues. With 0 bases removed from V and 2 bases from J, the gap between germline ends came to 8 bases. The V gene's germline CDR1 is SGHTA and CDR2 FQGTGA. The CDR3 DNA reads TGTGCCAGCAGCTTAACCGCAGGGGCTGGAAACACCATATATTTT. This translates into CASSLTAGAGNTIYF.

The rearrangement uses TRBV24-1 and TRBJ2-3; 7 bases align to TRBD2. Germline assignment: CDR1 KGHDR and CDR2 SFDVKD. This CDR3 comprises 14 residues. The V segment lost 7 bases and the J segment 1 base; nucleotides outside the gene matches: 4. In DNA, the CDR3 is TGTGCCACCAGAAGCGGGGTCGGCACAGATACGCAGTATTTT. Protein product: CATRSGVGTDTQYF.

The rearrangement joins TRBV15 to TRBJ1-3, with TRBD1 matching 8 bases. Per the germline V gene, CDR1 is LNHNV and CDR2 is YYDKDF (reference sequence). The CDR3 contains 18 residues. The trim removed 0 bases at V and 0 bases at J, leaving 7 bases unmatched. Here the CDR3 reads CATSRDFGQGSSGNTIYF. As DNA, the CDR3 is TGTGCCACCAGCAGAGATTTTGGACAGGGAAGCTCTGGAAACACCATATATTTT.

This chain connects TRBV5-4 to TRBJ2-7, with TRBD2 as a possible D gene (5 bases). CDR1 and CDR2 from the germline V gene are SGHNT and YYREEE (reference sequence). Deletions cut 0 bases from V and 3 bases from J, with 7 bases between. The CDR3 is 13 amino acids. This CDR3 is CASSLERGYEQYF. The CDR3 DNA reads TGTGCCAGCAGCTTGGAACGGGGCTACGAGCAGTACTTC.

This clone showed up just once. V is TRBV3-1 (or the pseudogene TRBV3-2) and J is TRBJ2-7; 16 nucleotides agree with TRBD2. The V segment lost 3 bases and the J segment 7 bases; nucleotides outside the gene matches: 9. Germline V gene sequence: CDR1 LGHDT, CDR2 YNNKEL (reference sequence). CDR3 length equals 17 residues. Here the CDR3 reads CASSQGTSGRALGEQYF. DNA of the CDR3: TGTGCCAGCAGCCAGGGGACTAGCGGGAGGGCCTTGGGGGAGCAGTACTTC.

The chain couples TRBV27 to TRBJ2-1; the match to TRBD1 covers 10 bases. This CDR3 region has 14 residues. The germline CDR1 and CDR2 sequences are MNHEY and SMNVEV (reference sequence). Losses at the gene ends were 7 bases for V and 5 bases for J; bases not matched to a gene: 5. The CDR3 is CASTRTGGNNEQFF. The DNA of the CDR3 is TGTGCCAGCACCCGGACAGGGGGGAACAATGAGCAGTTCTTC.

The gene calls are TRBV7-2 and TRBJ2-7; 12 bases are a match to TRBD2. Per the germline V gene, CDR1 is SGHTA and CDR2 is FQGNSA. This CDR3 comprises 14 residues. The junction had 3 bases not matched to a gene; V was cut back by 3 bases and J by 6 bases. The CDR3 DNA reads as TGTGCCAGCAGCTTCCTAGCGGGAGGGGTCGAGCAGTACTTC. Protein product: CASSFLAGGVEQYF.

The chain joins TRBV10-3 to TRBJ2-2; D possibly corresponds to TRBD2 (6 bases). The V and J ends lost 4 bases and 5 bases respectively, with 14 bases between them. Germline CDR1 is ENHRY and CDR2 is SYGVKD. This CDR3 is 15 amino acids long. The CDR3 spells CAISGRGPPTGELFF. The CDR3 DNA reads TGTGCCATCAGTGGGCGGGGACCACCGACCGGGGAGCTGTTTTTT.

The rearrangement links TRBV4-1 to TRBJ2-1, with D perhaps matching TRBD1 (5 bases). The CDR3 totals 16 residues. Germline values: CDR1 MGHRA, CDR2 YSYEKL. The germline V and J ends were trimmed by 1 base and 6 bases, with 16 bases remaining between them. The CDR3 here is CASSQVSRRGLNEQFF. The CDR3 nucleotides are TGCGCCAGCAGCCAAGTATCTAGAAGGGGCCTCAATGAGCAGTTCTTC.

The CDR3 DNA reads as TGTGCCAGCAGCTATATCGGGGGAAACACCATATATTTT. It specifies CASSYIGGNTIYF. The chain combines TRBV13 with TRBJ1-3; D gene uncertain. This CDR3 comprises 13 residues. Trimming took off 4 bases at V and 4 bases at J, with 8 bases between the two ends. Germline V CDR1 and CDR2: PRHDT, FYEKMQ (reference sequence).